This TCR beta chain was profiled in a study of blood T cell repertoires in COVID-19. Sequencing was performed with immunoSEQ multiplex PCR; in TCRdb, only in-frame clones are kept and a portion is missing. This sample has around 70,000 clones, with about 85% found just once. Between the trimmed V and J ends, which lost 6 bases and 2 bases, there was a span of 17 bases. From germline, CDR1 is MNHEY and CDR2 SVGAGI. The CDR3 is 15 residues long. The chain uses TRBV6-5 and TRBJ2-7; possibly TRBD2 for D (5 bases). Sequenced sample: peripheral blood. The sequence was collected from a man in his fifties or sixties with COVID-19, enrolled during active disease. CDR3 DNA sequence: TGTGCCAGCAGCCCCACTCCACAGCGGCCCTACGAGCAGTACTTC. Protein product: CASSPTPQRPYEQYF.